The next 3 T cell receptor beta chains were all read from a single sample in a study of technical replicates of blood from several donors. Libraries were prepared by immunoSEQ multiplex PCR; TCRdb keeps only in-frame clonotypes and omits some of them. The sample contains about 94,000 clones, 95% of which appear only once. Sequenced input: T cells isolated from PBMCs. Receptors were obtained from a human donor in good health.

The chain carries TRBV7-6 and TRBJ1-4, with a possible D match to TRBD1 (5 bases). CDR3 length: 14 amino acids. The V end lost 8 bases, the J end lost 6 bases, and 16 bases lay between the germline ends. Germline V gene lookup returns CDR1 SGHVS and CDR2 FNYEAQ. The CDR3 DNA sequence: TGTGCCAGCGGACCGGGGGTTTTGGATGAAAAACTGTTTTTT. Amino acid sequence: CASGPGVLDEKLFF.

The chain employs TRBV7-9 and TRBJ2-4; tentative D call: TRBD2 (7 bases). This CDR3 spans 14 amino acids. Germline lookup yields CDR1 SEHNR and CDR2 FQNEAQ (reference sequence). The V end lost 4 bases, the J end lost 8 bases, and 15 bases lay between the germline ends. The CDR3 here is CASSSPAGADIQYF. CDR3 coding DNA: TGTGCCAGCAGCTCCCCCGCGGGGGCGGACATTCAGTACTTC.

This sequence joins TRBV19 and TRBJ1-1; 11 bases are a match to TRBD1. The CDR3 spans 13 residues. V gave up 8 bases and J gave up 2 bases; unmatched junction bases: 1. Germline V gives CDR1 LNHDA, CDR2 SQIVND (reference sequence). CDR3 in DNA: TGTGCCAGTGGGACAGGGGGAAACACTGAAGCTTTCTTT. Its translation: CASGTGGNTEAFF.